The clone carrying this TCR beta chain was counted once. Antigen specificity is unknown. V was pared by 8 bases and J by 6 bases, with 23 bases between. This CDR3 contains 15 residues. The germline CDR1 and CDR2 sequences are MNHEY and SMNVEV (reference sequence). This specimen belongs to a study of cytomegalovirus exposure and HLA in healthy donors. As for the study in general: An analysis done earlier identified 95 million to 140 million unique TCR beta sequences from about 180 million T cells. General observations from the study: The authors confirmed in vitro that a few CMV-associated chains were specific for CMV antigens.

PCR amplification relied on 60 Vbeta primers (plus 13 Jbeta primers). The assay was immunoSEQ multiplex PCR, and TCRdb's table has in-frame clones only and misses some. The sample includes about 140,000 clones, about 82% seen only once; the top ten take roughly 2%. The chain uses TRBV27 and TRBJ2-7; the D gene is possibly TRBD2 (5 bases). The clonotype comes from a man under 40 in good health and CMV-seronegative. The sequenced sample consisted of PBMCs. The CDR3 bases are TGTGCCAGCTCAAATCCGGGAACCACAGCTCGCGAGCAGTACTTC. Its translation: CASSNPGTTAREQYF.